This T cell receptor (beta chain) came from a study of beta chain features in type 1 diabetes. Findings and caveats of the study: All four CD4+ subsets from Type 1 diabetes patients carried moderately but significantly shorter TCRB CDR3s.

Germline trimming cut 5 bases from V and 0 bases from J; bases unmatched to any gene: 12. This CDR3 region has 17 residues. Germline-derived CDR1 and CDR2 are SNHLY and FYNNEI. Every isolated RNA sample was fully reverse transcribed, so sequencing captured expressed TCRB transcripts. Data came from immunoSEQ multiplex PCR; TCRdb stores just in-frame clones and leaves some out. The repertoire consists of a few hundred thousand clones, with 20% occurring once and the leading ten covering 0.028%. Sampling consisted of one heparinised blood draw per donor, averaging about 110 mL. On this clone itself: The antigen is undetermined.

Specimen: naive CD4+ T cells from blood. The TCR was taken from a woman in her thirties or forties with type 1 diabetes. The chain couples TRBV2 to TRBJ1-1; 7 nucleotides agree with TRBD1. Here the CDR3 reads CASSLLRDSLMNTEAFF. CDR3 sequence (DNA): TGTGCCAGCAGTCTTCTCCGGGACAGCCTTATGAACACTGAAGCTTTCTTT.